This T cell receptor beta chain is from a study of CD8+ T cells in alopecia areata. Study in general: The study gave treated patients oral tofacitinib at 5 to 10 mg twice daily.

Following extraction, RNA underwent reverse transcription to cDNA, which served as the sequencing template. This table comes from immunoSEQ multiplex PCR, and its TCRdb copy is limited to in-frame clones, with some not included. The sample includes 120,000 to 150,000 clones, approximately 80% seen only once; the top ten take more than 20%. The CDR3 has 14 amino acids. Deletions cut 4 bases from V and 1 base from J, with 11 bases between. Germline assignment: CDR1 SGHRS and CDR2 YFSETQ. Comments on this clone: Its antigen remains unknown.

Study observations and caveats: Normal scalp had lower clonality than lesional scalp, with alopecia totalis/universalis lesions showing this most strongly. Throughout tofacitinib, many expanded lesional clones continued to persist in scalp and blood. Sharing of TCR sequences between patients (possibly for HLA-related reasons) was less clear than in mice.

Treatment here: oral pan-JAK inhibitor, 5-10 mg twice daily. This clonotype was sampled from a human donor with alopecia areata. Source: CD8+ T cells sorted from blood, taken at week 4, from a patient treated with tofacitinib. V gene TRBV5-1 combines with J gene TRBJ1-1; the D is unclear. Here the CDR3 DNA reads TGCGCCAGCAGCCCCGCCTTAGGGAACACTGAAGCTTTCTTT. It is translated as CASSPALGNTEAFF.